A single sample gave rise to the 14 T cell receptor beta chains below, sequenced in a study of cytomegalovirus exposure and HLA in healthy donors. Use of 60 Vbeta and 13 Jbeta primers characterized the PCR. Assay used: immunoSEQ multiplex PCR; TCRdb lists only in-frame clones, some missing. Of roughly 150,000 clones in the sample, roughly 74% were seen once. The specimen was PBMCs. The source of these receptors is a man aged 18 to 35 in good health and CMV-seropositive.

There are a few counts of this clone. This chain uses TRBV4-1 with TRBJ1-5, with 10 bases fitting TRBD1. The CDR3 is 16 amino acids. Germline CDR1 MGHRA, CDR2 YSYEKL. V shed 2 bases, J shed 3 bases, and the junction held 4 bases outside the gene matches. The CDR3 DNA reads TGCGCCAGCAGCCAAACCGGGACAGGGGACAATCAGCCCCAGCATTTT. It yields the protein CASSQTGTGDNQPQHF.

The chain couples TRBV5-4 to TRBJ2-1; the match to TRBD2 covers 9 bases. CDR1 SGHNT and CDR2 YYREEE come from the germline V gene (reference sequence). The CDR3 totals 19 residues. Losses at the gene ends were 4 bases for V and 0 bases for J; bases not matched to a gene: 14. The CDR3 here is CASSGETSGLISSYNEQFF. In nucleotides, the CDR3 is TGTGCCAGCAGCGGTGAGACTAGCGGATTAATCAGCTCCTACAATGAGCAGTTCTTC.

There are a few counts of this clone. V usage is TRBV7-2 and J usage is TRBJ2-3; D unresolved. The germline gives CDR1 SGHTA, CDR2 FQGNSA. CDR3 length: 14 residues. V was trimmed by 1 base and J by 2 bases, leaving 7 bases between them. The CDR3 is CASSLDSLTDTQYF. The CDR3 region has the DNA TGTGCCAGCAGCTTAGACAGCCTCACAGATACGCAGTATTTT.

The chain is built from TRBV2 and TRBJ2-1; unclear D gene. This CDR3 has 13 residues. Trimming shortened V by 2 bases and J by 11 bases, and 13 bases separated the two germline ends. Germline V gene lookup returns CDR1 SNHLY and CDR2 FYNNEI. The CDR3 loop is CASSESVWRQQFF. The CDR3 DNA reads TGTGCCAGCAGTGAATCTGTCTGGAGACAGCAGTTCTTC.

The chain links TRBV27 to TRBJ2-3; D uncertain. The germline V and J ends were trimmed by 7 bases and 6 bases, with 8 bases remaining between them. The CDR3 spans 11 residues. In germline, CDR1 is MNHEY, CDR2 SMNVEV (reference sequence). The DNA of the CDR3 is TGTGCCAGCAATGCGGCGGATACGCAGTATTTT. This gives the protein CASNAADTQYF.

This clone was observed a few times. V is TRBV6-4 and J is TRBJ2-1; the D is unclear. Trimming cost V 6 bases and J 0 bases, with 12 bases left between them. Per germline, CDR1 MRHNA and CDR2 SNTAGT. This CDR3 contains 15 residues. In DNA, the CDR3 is TGTGCCAGCAGCCTAGAAGAGAGCTCCTACAATGAGCAGTTCTTC. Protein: CASSLEESSYNEQFF.

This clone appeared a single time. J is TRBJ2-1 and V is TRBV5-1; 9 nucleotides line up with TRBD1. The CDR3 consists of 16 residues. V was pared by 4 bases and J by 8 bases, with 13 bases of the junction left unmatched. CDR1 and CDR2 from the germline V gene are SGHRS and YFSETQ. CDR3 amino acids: CASSPGGTGSVHEQFF. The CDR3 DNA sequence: TGCGCCAGCAGCCCCGGGGGGACAGGGTCAGTCCATGAGCAGTTCTTC.

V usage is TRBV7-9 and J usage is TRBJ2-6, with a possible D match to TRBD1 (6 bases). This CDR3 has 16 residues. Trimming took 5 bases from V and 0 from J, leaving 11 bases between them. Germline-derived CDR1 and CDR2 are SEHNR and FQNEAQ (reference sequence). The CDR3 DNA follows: TGTGCCAGCAGCCCTAACAGGGACTCTGGGGCCAACGTCCTGACTTTC. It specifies CASSPNRDSGANVLTF.

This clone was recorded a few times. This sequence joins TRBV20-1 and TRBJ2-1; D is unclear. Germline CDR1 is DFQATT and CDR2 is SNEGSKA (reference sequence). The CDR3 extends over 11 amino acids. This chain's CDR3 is CIADSYNEQFF. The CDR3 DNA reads TGCATAGCAGACTCCTACAATGAGCAGTTCTTC.

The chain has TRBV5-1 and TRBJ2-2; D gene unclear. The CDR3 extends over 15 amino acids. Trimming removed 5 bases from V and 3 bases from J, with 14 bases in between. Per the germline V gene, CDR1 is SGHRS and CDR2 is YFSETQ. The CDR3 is CASRLKEIDTGELFF. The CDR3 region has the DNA TGCGCCAGCAGGCTTAAGGAGATAGACACCGGGGAGCTGTTTTTT.

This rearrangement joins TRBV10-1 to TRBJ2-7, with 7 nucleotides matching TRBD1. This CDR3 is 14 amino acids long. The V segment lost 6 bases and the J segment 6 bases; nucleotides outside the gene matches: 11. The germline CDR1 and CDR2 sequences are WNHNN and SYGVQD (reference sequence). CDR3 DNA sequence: TGCGCCAGCAGATCAGGACAGGCCTCAGGCGAGCAGTACTTC. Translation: CASRSGQASGEQYF.

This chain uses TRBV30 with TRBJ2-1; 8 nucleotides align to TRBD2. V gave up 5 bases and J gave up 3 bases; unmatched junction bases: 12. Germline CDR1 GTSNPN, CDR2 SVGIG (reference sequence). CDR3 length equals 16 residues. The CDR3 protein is CAWGGFGSGVYNEQFF. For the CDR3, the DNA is TGTGCCTGGGGGGGGTTCGGTAGCGGGGTCTACAATGAGCAGTTCTTC.

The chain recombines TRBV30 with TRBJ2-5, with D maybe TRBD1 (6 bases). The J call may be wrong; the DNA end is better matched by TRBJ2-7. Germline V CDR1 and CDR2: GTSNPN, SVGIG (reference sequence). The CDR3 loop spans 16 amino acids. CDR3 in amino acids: CAWSEGWDIPSYEQYF. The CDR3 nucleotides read TGTGCCTGGAGCGAGGGCTGGGACATTCCCTCCTACGAGCAGTACTTC.

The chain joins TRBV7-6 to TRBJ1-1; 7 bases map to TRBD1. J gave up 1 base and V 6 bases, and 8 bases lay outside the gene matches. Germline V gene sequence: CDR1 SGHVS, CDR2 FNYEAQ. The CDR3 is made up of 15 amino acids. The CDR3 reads CASRAGGIANTEAFF. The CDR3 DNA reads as TGTGCCAGCAGGGCAGGGGGGATAGCGAACACTGAAGCTTTCTTT.